Below are 8 T cell receptor beta chains sequenced from a single sample in a study of blood T cell repertoires in COVID-19. The repertoire was sequenced with immunoSEQ multiplex PCR; TCRdb's copy has only in-frame clones and lacks some. Here the sample spans hundreds of thousands of clones, roughly nine tenths being singletons. Sequences were obtained from peripheral blood. These receptors came from a man aged 40-50 years with acute or convalescent COVID-19.

This clone was detected only once. The junction departs from the called germline gene at one end, perhaps through a read error. This rearrangement joins TRBV28 to TRBJ1-4; a possible D gene is TRBD1 (6 bases). The V gene's germline CDR1 is MDHEN and CDR2 SYDVKM. The CDR3 sequence is 14 residues long. CDR3: CASSIRDTNQKLFF. The CDR3 DNA follows: TGTGCCAGCAGTATCCGGGACACTAATCAAAAACTGTTTTTT.

This sequence joins TRBV6-5 and TRBJ1-1; D gene unclear. V lost 2 bases and J lost 4, with 11 bases in between. Germline CDR1 reads MNHEY; CDR2 reads SVGAGI. This CDR3 has 14 residues. The CDR3 reads CASSYGRQGTEAFF. The CDR3 DNA is TGTGCCAGCAGTTACGGCAGACAAGGCACTGAAGCTTTCTTT.

The rearrangement uses TRBV11-2 and TRBJ2-1; D is unresolved. Trimming took off 1 base at V and 2 bases at J, with 9 bases between the two ends. This CDR3 spans 15 amino acids. Germline V gene lookup returns CDR1 SGHAT and CDR2 FQNNGV. Here the CDR3 DNA reads TGTGCCAGCAGCTTAGGGCAGATGGCCTACAATGAGCAGTTCTTC. Translating it yields CASSLGQMAYNEQFF.

V is TRBV5-1 and J is TRBJ2-5, with 10 bases that match TRBD1. This CDR3 has 14 amino acids. V shed 0 bases and J 6 bases; nucleotides not matched to a gene: 2. Germline lookup yields CDR1 SGHRS and CDR2 YFSETQ. The CDR3 reads CASSLGQGAKTQYF. The CDR3 coding sequence is TGCGCCAGCAGCTTGGGACAGGGGGCGAAGACCCAGTACTTC.

The chain couples TRBV27 to TRBJ1-3, with D perhaps TRBD1 (6 bases). Germline values: CDR1 MNHEY, CDR2 SMNVEV (reference sequence). The CDR3 has 15 residues. V lost 2 bases and J 1 base, leaving 9 bases between the germline ends. Here the CDR3 reads CASSLQGTSGNTIYF. CDR3 DNA: TGTGCCAGCAGTTTACAGGGGACATCTGGAAACACCATATATTTT.

The chain carries TRBV9 and TRBJ2-5; 11 bases line up with TRBD2. Germline V CDR1 and CDR2: SGDLS, YYNGEE. This CDR3 has 17 amino acids. J was trimmed by 0 bases and V by 4 bases; bases with no gene match: 8. In nucleotides, the CDR3 is TGTGCCAGCAGCCTAGGGACTAGCGGAATGTACCAAGAGACCCAGTACTTC. As protein: CASSLGTSGMYQETQYF.

This clone was detected only once. The chain carries TRBV6-5 and TRBJ1-1; 9 nucleotides agree with TRBD1. The junction had 8 bases not matched to a gene; V was cut back by 7 bases and J by 11 bases. The CDR3 has 12 residues. Germline CDR1 MNHEY, CDR2 SVGAGI. CDR3 loop: CASIGDRALAFF. CDR3 coding DNA: TGTGCCAGCATCGGGGACAGGGCACTCGCTTTCTTT.

The J gene is TRBJ1-5, the V gene TRBV14; 7 bases align to TRBD1. V lost 2 bases and J lost 5; bases outside the gene matches: 3. The V gene's germline CDR1 is SGHDN and CDR2 FVKESK. This CDR3 comprises 14 residues. The CDR3 DNA sequence: TGTGCCAGCAGCCAAACAGGGGTCGATCAGCCCCAGCATTTT. Translation gives CASSQTGVDQPQHF.